This T cell receptor beta chain is drawn from a study of CD8 T cells in Susac syndrome. The CDR3 covers 13 residues. Trimming removed 3 bases from V and 7 bases from J; junction bases left unmatched: 3. From germline, CDR1 is PRHDT and CDR2 FYEKMQ (reference sequence). The authors reverse transcribed about 0.5 to 1 ug RNA with random hexamers. TCRdb analysed the immunoSEQ multiplex PCR reads with MiXCR anew, one entry per CDR3 protein. The data contain roughly 150,000 distinct CDR3 sequences, over 85% of them singletons. The sequenced material came from CD8+ T cells from PBMCs. The genes are TRBV13 and TRBJ1-3; TRBD1 matches 7 bases. The sequence derives from a human donor with multiple sclerosis. The CDR3 region has the DNA TGTGCCAGCAGCTTGAACAGGGGCAACACCATATATTTT. Translating gives CASSLNRGNTIYF.